This entry lists 8 T cell receptor beta chains sequenced from one sample in a study of blood T cell repertoires in COVID-19. Assay: immunoSEQ multiplex PCR; the TCRdb copy retains only in-frame clones and omits some. Found here are 240,000 or so clones, approximately 90% of them singletons; the top ten hold 0.87%. The sequenced sample was PBMCs or T cells enriched from blood (not recorded which). These receptor sequences come from a man aged 50 or older who had been exposed to COVID-19.

This clone has only a few counts. The chain uses TRBV20-1 and TRBJ1-4, with D possibly TRBD1 on 5 matching bases. There are 12 residues in the CDR3. Germline V gives CDR1 DFQATT, CDR2 SNEGSKA (reference sequence). Trimming cost V 3 bases and J 8 bases, with 10 bases left between them. The CDR3 DNA follows: TGCAGTGCTAGTGGGGAGGGGGAAAAACTGTTTTTT. Translated, it gives CSASGEGEKLFF.

This clone showed up many times. The chain couples TRBV6-2 or TRBV6-3 to TRBJ1-1; no definite D call. Trimming took 2 bases from V and 5 from J, leaving 9 bases between them. CDR3 length: 13 amino acids. In germline, CDR1 is MNHEY, CDR2 SVGEGT. The CDR3 bases are TGTGCCAGCAGTTACATAGCTAAAACTGAAGCTTTCTTT. Translated, it gives CASSYIAKTEAFF.

V and J are TRBV9 and TRBJ1-5; TRBD1 agrees at 7 bases. Germline lookup yields CDR1 SGDLS and CDR2 YYNGEE. The CDR3 has 15 residues. The V gene end was trimmed by 4 bases and the J gene end by 2 bases; junction bases not matched to a gene: 6. The DNA of the CDR3 is TGTGCCAGCAGCACAGGGGTTGGGCGCAATCAGCCCCAGCATTTT. It is translated as CASSTGVGRNQPQHF.

This chain uses TRBV5-1 with TRBJ2-1; a weak D match, TRBD2 (6 bases). The ends were cut back, 3 bases at V and 5 bases at J, with 12 bases in the middle. Germline CDR1 reads SGHRS; CDR2 reads YFSETQ. The CDR3 totals 14 residues. The CDR3 nucleotides are TGCGCCAGCAGCTCGCCGACTAGTCACAATGAGCAGTTCTTC. Its translation: CASSSPTSHNEQFF.

The rearrangement joins TRBV6-4 to TRBJ1-5, with 9 bases identical to TRBD1. The CDR3 length is 14 residues. V was pared by 5 bases and J by 10 bases, with 9 bases of the junction left unmatched. The germline V gene encodes CDR1 MRHNA and CDR2 SNTAGT. In DNA, the CDR3 is TGTGCCAGCAGTCCGGACAGGGGCCCTCGACCCCAGCATTTT. Translating it yields CASSPDRGPRPQHF.

The CDR3 sequence is CASSQVLLGQDPGELFF. For the CDR3, the DNA is TGTGCCAGCAGCCAAGTCCTTCTGGGACAGGATCCCGGGGAGCTGTTTTTT. The rearrangement joins TRBV4-2 to TRBJ2-2, with TRBD1 identical over 8 bases. CDR1 is LGHNA, CDR2 YNFKEQ, per germline. This CDR3 is 17 amino acids long. Losses at the gene ends were 1 base for V and 6 bases for J; bases not matched to a gene: 10.

V gene TRBV5-1 combines with J gene TRBJ1-1; TRBD1 aligns across 11 bases. Per the germline V gene, CDR1 is SGHRS and CDR2 is YFSETQ. The trim removed 2 bases at V and 5 bases at J, leaving 5 bases unmatched. The CDR3 is 15 residues long. The CDR3, as DNA: TGCGCCAGCAGCTTTTCCGGACAGGGGGCGACTGAAGCTTTCTTT. Amino acids: CASSFSGQGATEAFF.

CDR3 in DNA: TGTGCCAGCAGCTTGGGCAGGGGTCAAGAGACCCAGTACTTC. It specifies CASSLGRGQETQYF. This chain links TRBV11-2 with TRBJ2-5; the D gene is possibly TRBD1 (6 bases). This CDR3 has 14 amino acids. V lost 3 bases and J lost 2, with 10 bases in between. Germline CDR1 is SGHAT and CDR2 is FQNNGV.